These T cell receptor beta chains were read from a single sample in a study of a mutant IDH1 vaccine in newly diagnosed glioma. Method: immunoSEQ multiplex PCR; TCRdb's copy keeps in-frame clones and lacks some. The data show tens of thousands of clones, more than 90% seen once. Sequenced here: PBMCs, sampled from a glioma patient treated with radiotherapy, temozolomide or both. Receptors were obtained from a man in his fifties with glioma. Both conserved end residues are part of each CDR3. Each record gives: CDR3 length, J gene, V gene, CDR3 protein.

cdr3_length: 15; j_call: TRBJ1-1; v_call: TRBV7-2; cdr3_aa: CASSFETGGYTEAFF
cdr3_length: 15; j_call: TRBJ1-5; v_call: TRBV19; cdr3_aa: CASNTNGLHNQPQHF
cdr3_length: 14; j_call: TRBJ2-1; v_call: TRBV30; cdr3_aa: CAWTRGGSYNEQFF
cdr3_length: 15; j_call: TRBJ1-1; v_call: TRBV19; cdr3_aa: CASMRGPRLNTEAFF
cdr3_length: 15; j_call: TRBJ2-1; v_call: TRBV6-1; cdr3_aa: CASSADRAGSNEQFF
cdr3_length: 11; j_call: TRBJ2-7; v_call: TRBV4-1; cdr3_aa: CASSQGDEQYF
cdr3_length: 12; j_call: TRBJ2-5; v_call: TRBV29-1; cdr3_aa: CSVTGFEETQYF
cdr3_length: 15; j_call: TRBJ2-5; v_call: TRBV4-1; cdr3_aa: CASSLSGAVQETQYF
cdr3_length: 14; j_call: TRBJ1-5; v_call: TRBV27; cdr3_aa: CASSPQYGGQPQHF
cdr3_length: 14; j_call: TRBJ2-7; v_call: TRBV5-4; cdr3_aa: CASSLGAGAYEQYF
cdr3_length: 13; j_call: TRBJ2-5; v_call: TRBV6-1; cdr3_aa: CASSEQRQETQYF
cdr3_length: 14; j_call: TRBJ2-5; v_call: TRBV19; cdr3_aa: CASSMRLAGETQYF
cdr3_length: 15; j_call: TRBJ1-3; v_call: TRBV9; cdr3_aa: CASSPQSSSGNTIYF
cdr3_length: 14; j_call: TRBJ2-7; v_call: TRBV5-6; cdr3_aa: CASSLDQRIYEQYF
cdr3_length: 18; j_call: TRBJ1-4; v_call: TRBV2; cdr3_aa: CASSIPPGLKAEGRKLFF
cdr3_length: 13; j_call: TRBJ1-1; v_call: TRBV30; cdr3_aa: CAWEDRGRGEAFF
cdr3_length: 15; j_call: TRBJ2-3; v_call: TRBV5-1; cdr3_aa: CASSSLTGSTDTQYF
cdr3_length: 20; j_call: TRBJ2-2; v_call: TRBV28; cdr3_aa: CASSSPGLAGPNRNTGELFF
cdr3_length: 16; j_call: TRBJ1-5; v_call: TRBV19; cdr3_aa: CASSVGYKGSNQPQHF
cdr3_length: 16; j_call: TRBJ2-3; v_call: TRBV7-2; cdr3_aa: CASSSTSGGVGDTQYF
cdr3_length: 13; j_call: TRBJ1-1; v_call: TRBV7-3; cdr3_aa: CASSFYQGTEAFF
cdr3_length: 13; j_call: TRBJ1-1; v_call: TRBV7-3; cdr3_aa: CASSLRRRREAFF
cdr3_length: 12; j_call: TRBJ1-1; v_call: TRBV19; cdr3_aa: CASSRGGPEAFF
cdr3_length: 14; j_call: TRBJ2-1; v_call: TRBV5-4; cdr3_aa: CASSREGGAVVQFF
cdr3_length: 15; j_call: TRBJ2-6; v_call: TRBV13; cdr3_aa: CASSFRGSGANVLTF
cdr3_length: 13; j_call: TRBJ2-7; v_call: TRBV2; cdr3_aa: CASKTGRSYEQYF
cdr3_length: 14; j_call: TRBJ1-5; v_call: TRBV29-1; cdr3_aa: CSVATGSFNQPQHF
cdr3_length: 20; j_call: TRBJ1-2; v_call: TRBV4-3; cdr3_aa: CASSQAGRDDPQAVNYGYTF
cdr3_length: 13; j_call: TRBJ1-3; v_call: TRBV7-6; cdr3_aa: CASSQPSGNTIYF
cdr3_length: 17; j_call: TRBJ2-3; v_call: TRBV25-1; cdr3_aa: CASSQKRALTSTDTQYF
cdr3_length: 15; j_call: TRBJ1-1; v_call: TRBV19; cdr3_aa: CASSIVSGLDTEAFF
cdr3_length: 17; j_call: TRBJ1-2; v_call: TRBV4-1; cdr3_aa: CASSQERGTGKKDGYTF
cdr3_length: 16; j_call: TRBJ2-1; v_call: TRBV6-4; cdr3_aa: CASSNSPGQGVNEQFF
cdr3_length: 12; j_call: TRBJ2-1; v_call: TRBV2; cdr3_aa: CASTGTNNEQFF
cdr3_length: 15; j_call: TRBJ2-7; v_call: TRBV7-9; cdr3_aa: CASSLTDRPTYEQYF
cdr3_length: 14; j_call: TRBJ1-1; v_call: TRBV7-2; cdr3_aa: CASSPAVMNTEAFF
cdr3_length: 15; j_call: TRBJ1-4; v_call: TRBV5-1; cdr3_aa: CASSLASGRNEKLFF
cdr3_length: 10; j_call: TRBJ1-1; v_call: TRBV30; cdr3_aa: CAWSNTEAFF
cdr3_length: 16; j_call: TRBJ2-5; v_call: TRBV11-2; cdr3_aa: CASSPRTSGGSWTQYF
cdr3_length: 15; j_call: TRBJ2-2; v_call: TRBV9; cdr3_aa: CASSVGGANTGELFF
cdr3_length: 15; j_call: TRBJ2-7; v_call: TRBV6-1; cdr3_aa: CASSEAGQFTYEQYF
cdr3_length: 14; j_call: .; v_call: TRBV10-2; cdr3_aa: CASSPDRVRYEQYF
cdr3_length: 13; j_call: TRBJ2-7; v_call: TRBV5-1; cdr3_aa: CASSIRTGREQYF
cdr3_length: 13; j_call: TRBJ2-1; v_call: TRBV9; cdr3_aa: CASSVTSRHEQFF
cdr3_length: 14; j_call: TRBJ2-7; v_call: TRBV18; cdr3_aa: CASSPPTGKYEQYF
cdr3_length: 12; j_call: TRBJ2-7; v_call: TRBV7-6; cdr3_aa: CASRGGGSEQYF
cdr3_length: 13; j_call: TRBJ2-5; v_call: TRBV4-3; cdr3_aa: CASSPVGGETQYF